The 10 T cell receptor beta chains reported below all come from one sample, sequenced in a study of shared clonotypes between healthy human individuals. The assay was immunoSEQ multiplex PCR, and TCRdb's table has in-frame clones only and misses some. In the table there are 1,100,000 or so clones, around 82% of which are singletons. The specimen was memory CD4+ T cells from PBMCs. The subset denotes: CD45RA-negative fraction. These receptors were taken from a man aged 18 to 30 in good health. Some clones in this sample may be carry-over from other donors' samples.

The J gene is TRBJ1-1, the V gene TRBV5-6; TRBD1 is a possible D gene (5 bases). This CDR3 spans 15 amino acids. Trimming stripped 0 bases from V and 5 bases from J, with 14 bases between. The germline V gene encodes CDR1 SGHDT and CDR2 YYEEEE. The CDR3 loop is CASSLAQRRGTEAFF. DNA for the CDR3: TGTGCCAGCAGCTTGGCGCAGAGGCGGGGGACTGAAGCTTTCTTT.

For this clone: Within the sample, other DNA sequences also encode this same CDR3. This chain uses TRBV28 with TRBJ2-7; D perhaps matches TRBD1 (6 bases). The CDR3 has 13 residues. V was clipped by 4 bases and J by 6 bases, with 13 bases between them. Germline V gene lookup returns CDR1 MDHEN and CDR2 SYDVKM. The CDR3 sequence: CASSSTGLGEQYF. CDR3 bases: TGTGCCAGCAGTTCAACAGGGTTGGGCGAGCAGTACTTC.

The chain is built from TRBV7-9 and TRBJ2-5; D is unresolved. V lost 2 bases to trimming and J lost 4 bases, with 11 bases between them. Germline lookup yields CDR1 SEHNR and CDR2 FQNEAQ (reference sequence). CDR3 length: 14 residues. CDR3 in amino acids: CASSLSQSGETQYF. CDR3 nucleotide sequence: TGTGCCAGCAGCTTAAGCCAGTCGGGAGAGACCCAGTACTTC. Complete variable domain (other parts from reference TRBV7-9 and TRBJ2-5): DTGVSQNPRHKITKRGQNVTFRCDPISEHNRLYWYRQTLGQGPEFLTYFQNEAQLEKSRLLSDRFSAERPKGSFSTLEIQRTEQGDSAMYLCASSLSQSGETQYFGPGTRLLVL.

This clone turned up a few times. V gene TRBV27 combines with J gene TRBJ1-4, with no clear D. The V and J ends lost 8 bases and 8 bases respectively, with 12 bases between them. CDR3 length: 12 residues. Germline lookup yields CDR1 MNHEY and CDR2 SMNVEV (reference sequence). Written as DNA, the CDR3 is TGTGCCAGCCGAGCGGCCGGGGAAAAACTGTTTTTT. Translating it yields CASRAAGEKLFF.

The V gene is TRBV4-1, the J gene TRBJ2-5, with D possibly TRBD2 on 5 matching bases. Germline V CDR1 and CDR2: MGHRA, YSYEKL. The CDR3 runs 17 residues. Trimming removed 4 bases from V and 5 bases from J, with 23 bases in between. CDR3 region: CASSPGVGGQGRETQYF. The DNA for the CDR3 is TGCGCCAGCAGCCCCGGGGTGGGTGGGCAAGGAAGGGAGACCCAGTACTTC.

This clone was found a few times. V gene TRBV6-5 combines with J gene TRBJ2-4; 7 bases are a match to TRBD1. The V segment lost 6 bases and the J segment 8 bases; nucleotides outside the gene matches: 4. Germline-derived CDR1 and CDR2 are MNHEY and SVGAGI. The CDR3 is 12 amino acids. In DNA form, the CDR3 reads TGTGCCAGCAGCCCAGGGGGTGACATTCAGTACTTC. This encodes CASSPGGDIQYF.

V usage is TRBV5-1 and J usage is TRBJ2-5; D is unresolved. Looked up from germline, CDR1 is SGHRS and CDR2 is YFSETQ. V lost 4 bases, J lost 2 bases, and 12 bases lay in between. This CDR3 contains 14 residues. The DNA of the CDR3 is TGCGCCAGCAGCCCCAGCCCTGGACAAGAGACCCAGTACTTC. Its protein is CASSPSPGQETQYF.

The chain recombines TRBV7-6 with TRBJ1-6; D call uncertain. The CDR3 is made up of 14 amino acids. Trimming shortened V by 2 bases and J by 8 bases, and 10 bases separated the two germline ends. Germline CDR1 and CDR2: SGHVS and FNYEAQ. This CDR3 reads CASSLRGPDSPLHF. The CDR3 coding sequence is TGTGCCAGCAGCTTAAGAGGGCCGGATTCACCCCTCCACTTT.

The chain couples TRBV2 to TRBJ2-2; D gene ambiguous. The CDR3 loop spans 14 amino acids. CDR1 is SNHLY, CDR2 FYNNEI, per germline. V lost 8 bases to trimming and J lost 4 bases, with 14 bases between them. The CDR3 coding sequence is TGTGCCAGCCAGACGGAGCAGTCCACCGGGGAGCTGTTTTTT. This gives the protein CASQTEQSTGELFF.

CDR3 sequence reads: CASSLGTGSLTEAFF. The DNA for the CDR3 is TGTGCCAGTAGCCTAGGGACGGGGAGTCTCACTGAAGCTTTCTTT. The chain joins TRBV19 to TRBJ1-1, with a weak D call TRBD1 (5 bases). This CDR3 is built from 15 residues. V was pared by 6 bases and J by 4 bases, with 18 bases between. Germline-derived CDR1 and CDR2 are LNHDA and SQIVND (reference sequence).